This T cell receptor (beta chain) was recorded in a study of blood T cells in healthy people across ages. General observations from the study: Unsorted PBMCs blocked a conclusive comparison of naive and antigen-experienced cells.

The germline gives CDR1 SGHRS, CDR2 YFSETQ. The CDR3 contains 14 residues. Trimming cost V 1 base and J 4 bases, with 11 bases left between them. A J-beta primer mix and a sample-barcoded 5' primer were used in a second PCR of about 6 to 12 cycles. TCRdb independently ran MiXCR on the 5' RACE reads; one entry per CDR3 protein. Here the sample spans more than 800,000 distinct CDR3 sequences, around 28% being singletons. In its sample, this clonotype was seen a few times. The antigen remains unidentified. This sequence joins TRBV5-1 and TRBJ2-5, with D hard to call. The sequence came from a woman of 80 years or more in good health. Input material: blood. The CDR3 reads CASSLSSSRETQYF. The DNA for the CDR3 is TGCGCCAGCAGCTTGAGTAGCAGCCGAGAGACCCAGTACTTC. Drawing the rest from reference TRBV5-1 and TRBJ2-5, the complete variable domain is KAGVTQTPRYLIKTRGQQVTLSCSPISGHRSVSWYQQTPGQGLQFLFEYFSETQRNKGNFPGRFSGRQFSNSRSEMNVSTLELGDSALYLCASSLSSSRETQYFGPGTRLLVL.